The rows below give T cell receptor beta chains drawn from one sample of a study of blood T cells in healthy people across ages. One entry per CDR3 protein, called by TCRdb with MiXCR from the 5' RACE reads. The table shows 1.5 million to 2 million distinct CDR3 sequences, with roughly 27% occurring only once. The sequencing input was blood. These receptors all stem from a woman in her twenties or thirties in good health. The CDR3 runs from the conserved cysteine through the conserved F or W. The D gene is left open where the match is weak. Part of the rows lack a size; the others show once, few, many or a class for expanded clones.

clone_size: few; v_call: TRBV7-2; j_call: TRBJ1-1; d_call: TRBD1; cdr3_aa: CASTRDRDAEAFF; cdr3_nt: TGTGCCAGCACACGGGACAGGGACGCTGAAGCTTTCTTT
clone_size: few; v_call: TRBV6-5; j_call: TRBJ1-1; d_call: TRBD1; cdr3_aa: CASTPTGDQGEAFF; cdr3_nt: TGTGCCAGCACCCCGACAGGGGATCAGGGTGAAGCTTTCTTT
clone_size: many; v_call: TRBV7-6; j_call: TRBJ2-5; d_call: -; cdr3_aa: CASSLAEETQYF; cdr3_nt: TGCGCCAGCAGCTTGGCGGAAGAGACCCAGTACTTC
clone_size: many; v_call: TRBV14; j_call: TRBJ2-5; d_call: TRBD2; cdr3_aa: CASSQKRGGQETQYF; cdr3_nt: TGTGCCAGCAGCCAAAAGCGGGGGGGCCAAGAGACCCAGTACTTC
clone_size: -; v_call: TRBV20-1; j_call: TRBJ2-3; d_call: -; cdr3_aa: CSAFGRLTGTDTQYF; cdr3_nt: TGCAGTGCTTTTGGACGGCTAACTGGCACAGATACGCAGTATTTT
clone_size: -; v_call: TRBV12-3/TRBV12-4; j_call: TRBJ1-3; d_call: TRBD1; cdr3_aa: CASKGTGGNTIYF; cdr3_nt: TGTGCCAGCAAAGGGACAGGGGGAAACACCATATATTTT
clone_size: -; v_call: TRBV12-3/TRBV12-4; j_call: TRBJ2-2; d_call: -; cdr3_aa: CASSSRLGSGAGGTGELFF; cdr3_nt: TGTGCCAGCAGTTCCCGCCTAGGATCCGGGGCTGGTGGCACCGGGGAGCTGTTTTTT
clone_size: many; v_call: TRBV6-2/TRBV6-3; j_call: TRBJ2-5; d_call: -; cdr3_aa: CASSYWKWETQYF; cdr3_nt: TGTGCCAGCAGTTACTGGAAATGGGAGACCCAGTACTTC
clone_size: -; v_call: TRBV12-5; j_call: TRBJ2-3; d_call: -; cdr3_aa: CASGLVRGYPTPSTDAQYF; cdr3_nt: TGTGCTAGTGGTTTGGTTAGGGGGTACCCTACCCCTAGCACAGATGCGCAGTATTTT
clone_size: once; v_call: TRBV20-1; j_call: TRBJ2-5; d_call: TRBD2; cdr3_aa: CSARDIIAGGLNEQYF; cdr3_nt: TGCAGTGCTAGAGATATAATAGCGGGAGGGCTCAATGAGCAGTACTTC
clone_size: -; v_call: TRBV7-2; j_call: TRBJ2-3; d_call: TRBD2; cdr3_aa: CASIPRGAGGTDTQYF; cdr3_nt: TGTGCCAGCATCCCAAGGGGAGCGGGGGGCACAGATACGCAGTATTTT
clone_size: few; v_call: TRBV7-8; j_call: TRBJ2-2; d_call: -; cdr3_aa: CASLDSTNTGELFF; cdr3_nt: TGTGCCAGCCTTGACAGCACGAACACCGGGGAGCTGTTTTTT
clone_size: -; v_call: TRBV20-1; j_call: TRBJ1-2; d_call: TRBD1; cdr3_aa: CSYADRANYHGHTF; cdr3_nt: TGCAGTTATGCAGACAGGGCGAACTATCATGGCCACACCTTC
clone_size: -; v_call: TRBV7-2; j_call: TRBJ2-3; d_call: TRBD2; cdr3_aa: CASSPTSLRYTDTQYF; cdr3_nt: TGTGCCAGCAGCCCGACTAGCCTTAGATACACAGATACGCAGTATTTT
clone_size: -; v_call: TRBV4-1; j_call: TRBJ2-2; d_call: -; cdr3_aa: CASSLLLQGGPGELFF; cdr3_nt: TGCGCCAGCAGCTTACTTCTCCAGGGTGGTCCCGGGGAGCTGTTTTTT
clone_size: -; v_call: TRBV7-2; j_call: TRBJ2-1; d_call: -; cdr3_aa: CASSPLGRYEQFF; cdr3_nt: TGTGCCAGCAGCCCACTAGGACGGTATGAGCAGTTCTTC
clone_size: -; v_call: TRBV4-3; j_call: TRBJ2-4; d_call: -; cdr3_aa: CASSNTALRGAKNIQYF; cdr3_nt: TGCGCCAGCAGCAACACCGCTTTACGGGGAGCCAAAAACATTCAGTACTTC
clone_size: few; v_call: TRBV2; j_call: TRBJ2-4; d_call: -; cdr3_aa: CASSHGRAKNIQYF; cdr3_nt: TGTGCCAGCAGTCACGGACGAGCCAAAAACATTCAGTACTTC
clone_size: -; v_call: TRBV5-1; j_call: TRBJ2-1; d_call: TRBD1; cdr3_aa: CASSLEGQGRYNEQFF; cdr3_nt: TGCGCCAGCAGCTTGGAGGGACAGGGAAGGTACAATGAGCAGTTCTTC
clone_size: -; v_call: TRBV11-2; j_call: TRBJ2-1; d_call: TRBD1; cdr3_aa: CASSLEGTGLDEQFF; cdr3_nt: TGTGCCAGCAGCTTAGAGGGGACAGGGCTGGATGAGCAGTTCTTC
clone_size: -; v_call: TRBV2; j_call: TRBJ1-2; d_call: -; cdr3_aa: CASSELGSYYGYTF; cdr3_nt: TGTGCCAGCAGTGAATTGGGCAGTTACTATGGCTACACCTTC
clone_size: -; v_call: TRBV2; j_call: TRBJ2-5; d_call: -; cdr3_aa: CASSRARRQETQYF; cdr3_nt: TGTGCCAGCAGTAGAGCGCGTAGACAAGAGACCCAGTACTTC
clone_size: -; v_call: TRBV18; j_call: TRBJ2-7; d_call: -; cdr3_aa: CASSPIYSDEQYF; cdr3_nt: TGTGCCAGCTCACCTATATACTCGGACGAGCAGTACTTC
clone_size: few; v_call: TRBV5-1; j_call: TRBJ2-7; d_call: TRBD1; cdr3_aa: CASSRDRVSDEQYF; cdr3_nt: TGCGCCAGCAGCCGGGACAGGGTATCGGACGAGCAGTACTTC
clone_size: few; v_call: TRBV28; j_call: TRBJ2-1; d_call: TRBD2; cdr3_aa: CASSGEGNNEQFF; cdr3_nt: TGTGCCAGCAGCGGGGAGGGTAACAATGAGCAGTTCTTC
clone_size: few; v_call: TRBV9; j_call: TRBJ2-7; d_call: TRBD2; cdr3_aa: CASSVELAGSEQYF; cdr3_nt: TGTGCCAGCAGCGTAGAACTAGCGGGAAGCGAGCAGTACTTC
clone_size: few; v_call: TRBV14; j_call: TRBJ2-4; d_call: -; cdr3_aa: CASSQLQGWAKNIQYF; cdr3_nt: TGTGCCAGCAGCCAATTACAGGGTTGGGCCAAAAACATTCAGTACTTC
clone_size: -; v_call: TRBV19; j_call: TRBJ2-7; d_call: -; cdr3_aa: CASSTWSGNEQYF; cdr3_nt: TGTGCCAGTAGTACATGGTCGGGGAACGAGCAGTACTTC
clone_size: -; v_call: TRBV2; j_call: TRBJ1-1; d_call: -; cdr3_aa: CAGGGKLTEAFF; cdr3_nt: TGTGCCGGCGGGGGGAAGTTGACTGAAGCTTTCTTT
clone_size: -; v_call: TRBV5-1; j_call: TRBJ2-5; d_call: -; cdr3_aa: CASSLGASGGGLQETQYF; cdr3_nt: TGCGCCAGCAGCTTGGGCGCTAGCGGAGGGGGGCTCCAAGAGACCCAGTACTTC
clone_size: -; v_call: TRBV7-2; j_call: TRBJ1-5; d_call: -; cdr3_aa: CASSPAAPQPQHF; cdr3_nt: TGTGCCAGCAGTCCCGCGGCCCCTCAGCCCCAGCATTTT
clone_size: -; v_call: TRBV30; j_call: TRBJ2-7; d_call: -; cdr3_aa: CAWRDSPRYEQYF; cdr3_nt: TGTGCCTGGAGGGACAGCCCACGCTACGAGCAGTACTTC
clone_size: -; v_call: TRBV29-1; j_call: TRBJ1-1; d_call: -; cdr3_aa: CSVTSVQMNTEAFF; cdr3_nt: TGCAGCGTGACATCGGTACAGATGAACACTGAAGCTTTCTTT
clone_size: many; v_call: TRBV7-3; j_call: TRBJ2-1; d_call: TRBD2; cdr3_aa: CASSPGPSGTNEQFF; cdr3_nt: TGTGCCAGCAGCCCAGGTCCTAGCGGAACTAATGAGCAGTTCTTC
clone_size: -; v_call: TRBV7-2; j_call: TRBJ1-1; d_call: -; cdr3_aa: CASSVQSMNTEAFF; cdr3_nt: TGTGCCAGCAGCGTACAGAGCATGAACACTGAAGCTTTCTTT
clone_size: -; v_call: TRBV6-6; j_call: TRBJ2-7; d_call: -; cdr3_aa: CASSYPEGTASYEQYF; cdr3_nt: TGTGCCAGCAGTTATCCGGAAGGTACAGCCTCCTACGAGCAGTACTTC
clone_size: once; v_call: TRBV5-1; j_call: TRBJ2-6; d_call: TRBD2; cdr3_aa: CASNLVALADIGANVLTF; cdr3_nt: TGCGCCAGCAACTTGGTTGCGCTAGCGGATATTGGGGCCAACGTCCTGACTTTC
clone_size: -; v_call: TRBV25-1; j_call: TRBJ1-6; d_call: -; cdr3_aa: CASTPSSYNSPLHF; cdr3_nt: TGTGCCAGCACTCCAAGCTCCTATAATTCACCCCTCCACTTT
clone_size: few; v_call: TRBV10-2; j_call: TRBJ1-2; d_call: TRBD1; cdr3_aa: CASRGGTGNRKDYGYTF; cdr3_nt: TGCGCCAGCAGGGGGGGGACAGGTAATCGCAAGGACTATGGCTACACCTTC
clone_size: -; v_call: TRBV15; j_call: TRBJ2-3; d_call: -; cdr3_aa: CATSIHADTQYF; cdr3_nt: TGTGCCACCAGTATCCACGCAGATACGCAGTATTTT
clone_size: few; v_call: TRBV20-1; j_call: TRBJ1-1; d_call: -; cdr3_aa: CSASVIGNTEAFF; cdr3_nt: TGCAGTGCTAGTGTGATTGGGAACACTGAAGCTTTCTTT
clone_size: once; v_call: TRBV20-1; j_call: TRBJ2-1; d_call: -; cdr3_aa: CSARDKSRPLREQFF; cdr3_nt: TGCAGTGCTAGAGATAAAAGCAGACCCCTACGCGAGCAGTTCTTC
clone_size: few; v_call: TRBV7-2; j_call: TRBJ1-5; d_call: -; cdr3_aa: CASSLDRNHPQHF; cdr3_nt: TGTGCCAGCAGTTTAGACCGAAATCACCCCCAGCATTTT
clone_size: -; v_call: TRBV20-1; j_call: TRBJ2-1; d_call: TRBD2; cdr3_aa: CSAMHGGRVSYNEQFF; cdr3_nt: TGCAGTGCTATGCATGGCGGGAGGGTCTCCTACAATGAGCAGTTCTTC
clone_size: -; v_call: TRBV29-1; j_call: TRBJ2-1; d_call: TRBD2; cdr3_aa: CSVEDGLAGKGEQFF; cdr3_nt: TGCAGCGTTGAAGATGGACTAGCGGGAAAGGGTGAGCAGTTCTTC
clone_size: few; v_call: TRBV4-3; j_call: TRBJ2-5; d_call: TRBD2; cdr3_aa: CASSQEAWGGGETQYF; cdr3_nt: TGCGCCAGCAGCCAAGAGGCCTGGGGGGGAGGGGAGACCCAGTACTTC
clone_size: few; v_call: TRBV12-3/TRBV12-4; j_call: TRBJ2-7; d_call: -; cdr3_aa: CASSRRGSGSDEQYF; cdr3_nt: TGTGCCAGCAGCCGGAGGGGTTCTGGAAGCGACGAGCAGTACTTC
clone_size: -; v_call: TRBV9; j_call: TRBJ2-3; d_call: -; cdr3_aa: CASSVDGATLATQYF; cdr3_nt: TGTGCCAGCAGCGTTGACGGGGCCACACTCGCTACGCAGTATTTT
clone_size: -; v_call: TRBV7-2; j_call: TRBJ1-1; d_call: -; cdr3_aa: CASSFKGKAEAFF; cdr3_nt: TGTGCCAGCAGCTTCAAGGGAAAGGCTGAAGCTTTCTTT
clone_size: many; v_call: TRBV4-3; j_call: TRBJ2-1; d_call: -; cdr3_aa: CASSQGRALGNEQFF; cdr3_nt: TGCGCCAGCAGCCAAGGGAGGGCCCTCGGGAATGAGCAGTTCTTC
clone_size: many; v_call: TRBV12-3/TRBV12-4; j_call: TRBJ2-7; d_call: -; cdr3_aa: CASTPGSSYEQYF; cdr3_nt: TGTGCCAGCACCCCGGGGAGCTCCTACGAGCAGTACTTC
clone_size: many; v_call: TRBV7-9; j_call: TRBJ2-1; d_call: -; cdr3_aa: CASSLGGGNNEQFF; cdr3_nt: TGTGCCAGCAGCTTAGGAGGGGGGAACAATGAGCAGTTCTTC
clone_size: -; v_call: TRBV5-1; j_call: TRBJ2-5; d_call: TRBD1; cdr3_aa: CASSGLGGQAETQYF; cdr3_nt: TGCGCCAGCAGCGGACTGGGGGGACAGGCGGAGACCCAGTACTTC
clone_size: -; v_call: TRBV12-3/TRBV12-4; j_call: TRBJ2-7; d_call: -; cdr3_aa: CASSWGAGPYEQYF; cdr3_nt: TGTGCCAGCAGTTGGGGAGCGGGTCCCTACGAGCAGTACTTC
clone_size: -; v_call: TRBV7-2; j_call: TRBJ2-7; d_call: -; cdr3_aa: CASSSGAFLGSQYF; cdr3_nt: TGTGCCAGCAGCTCCGGGGCCTTTCTCGGTTCCCAGTACTTC
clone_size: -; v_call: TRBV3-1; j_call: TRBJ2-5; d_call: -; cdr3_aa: CATQDVETQYF; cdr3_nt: TGTGCCACCCAGGACGTGGAGACCCAGTACTTC
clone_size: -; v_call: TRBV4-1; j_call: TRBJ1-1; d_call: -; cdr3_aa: CASSRETVNTEAFF; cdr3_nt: TGCGCCAGCAGCCGAGAGACAGTTAACACTGAAGCTTTCTTT
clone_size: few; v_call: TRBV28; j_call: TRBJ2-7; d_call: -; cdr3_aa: CASSPTLNFREQYF; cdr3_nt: TGTGCCAGCAGTCCCACTTTAAACTTTAGGGAGCAGTACTTC
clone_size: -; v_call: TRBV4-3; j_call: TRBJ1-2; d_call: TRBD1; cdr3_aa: CASSHSVPGQGNTF; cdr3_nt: TGCGCCAGCAGCCACTCAGTACCGGGACAGGGGAACACCTTC